The 20 T cell receptor beta chains below were found in one sample sequenced in a study of blood T cell repertoires in COVID-19. TCRdb's table, derived via immunoSEQ multiplex PCR, lists solely in-frame clones and lacks some. The sample consists of 150,000 or so clones, about 83% of them appearing once. Sequencing was carried out using peripheral blood. The receptors were sampled from a human donor in a cohort sampled during active COVID-19.

This clone has only a few counts. The V gene is TRBV7-9, the J gene TRBJ1-6; the D is unclear. Per the germline V gene, CDR1 is SEHNR and CDR2 is FQNEAQ (reference sequence). V shed 1 base and J shed 6 bases, with 10 bases lying between them. The CDR3 covers 15 residues. CDR3 in DNA: TGTGCCAGCAGCTTAGAGAGGACTCTTAATTCACCCCTCCACTTT. This gives the protein CASSLERTLNSPLHF.

The chain employs TRBV7-3 and TRBJ2-1, with 13 positions matching TRBD2. V gave up 6 bases and J gave up 10 bases; unmatched junction bases: 9. Germline-derived CDR1 and CDR2 are SGHTA and FQGTGA. This CDR3 is 15 amino acids long. For the CDR3, the DNA is TGTGCCAGCAGTTCTACTAGCGGGAGGGCAGGAGAGCAGTTCTTC. It is translated as CASSSTSGRAGEQFF.

V and J are TRBV6-6 and TRBJ1-1; 7 bases match TRBD1. CDR1 MNHNY and CDR2 SVGAGI come from the germline V gene (reference sequence). With V trimmed by 1 base and J by 6 bases, 2 bases remained unmatched. The CDR3 is 13 amino acids. CDR3 residues: CASSYWDSAEAFF. The CDR3 DNA reads TGTGCCAGCAGTTACTGGGACAGCGCTGAAGCTTTCTTT.

J is TRBJ1-5 and V is TRBV7-2; the match to TRBD1 covers 8 bases. V dropped 5 bases and J dropped 8; count of bases not matched to a gene: 8. This CDR3 has 14 amino acids. Germline CDR1 reads SGHTA; CDR2 reads FQGNSA. CDR3 sequence: CASSIDRGSKPQHF. The CDR3 DNA is TGTGCCAGCAGCATCGACAGGGGAAGTAAGCCCCAGCATTTT.

The genes are TRBV5-1 and TRBJ2-1; 11 nucleotides line up with TRBD2. Germline V gene sequence: CDR1 SGHRS, CDR2 YFSETQ. The length of the CDR3 is 15 residues. V shed 6 bases, J shed 3 bases, and the junction held 5 bases outside the gene matches. The DNA of the CDR3 is TGCGCCAGCAAAGTAGCGGGAGGGTTCTACAATGAGCAGTTCTTC. It yields the protein CASKVAGGFYNEQFF.

V is TRBV7-6 and J is TRBJ2-1; TRBD1 is a possible D gene (5 bases). This CDR3 has 15 amino acids. Looked up from germline, CDR1 is SGHVS and CDR2 is FNYEAQ. V shed 5 bases and J shed 7 bases, with 18 bases lying between them. In DNA, the CDR3 is TGTGCCAGCAGCCTGGGGTCAGGGATCAGGAATGAGCAGTTCTTC. Residues: CASSLGSGIRNEQFF.

V usage is TRBV5-1 and J usage is TRBJ2-7; D is possibly TRBD1 (6 bases). Germline V gene sequence: CDR1 SGHRS, CDR2 YFSETQ. The CDR3 is 15 residues long. With 2 bases removed from V and 0 bases from J, the gap between germline ends came to 12 bases. CDR3 nucleotide sequence: TGCGCCAGCAGCTTACAGGGATGGAACTCCTACGAGCAGTACTTC. Its translation: CASSLQGWNSYEQYF. The whole variable domain, remainder taken from reference TRBV5-1 and TRBJ2-7, is KAGVTQTPRYLIKTRGQQVTLSCSPISGHRSVSWYQQTPGQGLQFLFEYFSETQRNKGNFPGRFSGRQFSNSRSEMNVSTLELGDSALYLCASSLQGWNSYEQYFGPGTRLTVT.

CDR3: CASSSGGDNSPLHF. The CDR3 coding sequence is TGCGCCAGCAGCTCCGGAGGAGATAATTCACCCCTCCACTTT. V gene TRBV5-1 combines with J gene TRBJ1-6; D is unclear. In germline, CDR1 is SGHRS, CDR2 YFSETQ. The CDR3 loop spans 14 amino acids. V lost 3 bases and J 5 bases, leaving 9 bases between the germline ends.

This clone was seen more than once but under ten times. V gene TRBV16 combines with J gene TRBJ1-1, with D possibly TRBD1 on 6 matching bases. CDR3 length: 16 amino acids. Per the germline V gene, CDR1 is KGHSY and CDR2 is FQNENV. V shed 0 bases and J shed 0 bases, with 11 bases lying between them. The CDR3: CASSQSGQMMNTEAFF. The CDR3 DNA reads as TGTGCCAGCAGCCAATCGGGACAAATGATGAACACTGAAGCTTTCTTT.

The rearrangement links TRBV5-1 to TRBJ2-7; TRBD2 aligns across 8 bases. From germline, CDR1 is SGHRS and CDR2 YFSETQ. V lost 0 bases to trimming and J lost 5 bases; unmatched junction nucleotides: 7. The CDR3 is 15 amino acids. The CDR3 DNA sequence: TGCGCCAGCAGCTTGGGAAGCGGGAGAGTCAACGAGCAGTACTTC. Translation: CASSLGSGRVNEQYF.

This chain connects TRBV7-9 to TRBJ2-2; a weak D match, TRBD2 (5 bases). Germline CDR1 SEHNR, CDR2 FQNEAQ (reference sequence). CDR3 size: 15 residues. Trimming left V 5 bases short and J 0 bases short, with 10 bases between. In DNA form, the CDR3 reads TGTGCCAGCAGCCCCGTAGCGACGAACACCGGGGAGCTGTTTTTT. As protein: CASSPVATNTGELFF.

The CDR3 bases are TGCAGCGTTGTCCGAAGCGGGAGGGTGGCAGATACGCAGTATTTT. It yields the protein CSVVRSGRVADTQYF. V usage is TRBV29-1 and J usage is TRBJ2-3; 10 bases align to TRBD2. V lost 4 bases to trimming and J lost 4 bases; unmatched junction nucleotides: 8. The CDR3 contains 15 residues. Germline values: CDR1 SQVTM, CDR2 ANQGSEA.

The genes are TRBV18 and TRBJ2-5; no clear D gene. Germline V gene lookup returns CDR1 KGHSH and CDR2 LQKENI. This CDR3 comprises 13 residues. V lost 6 bases, J lost 2 bases, and 10 bases lay in between. The CDR3 DNA reads TGTGCCAGCTCCACAGAGCATCAAGAGACCCAGTACTTC. It encodes CASSTEHQETQYF.

The gene calls are TRBV6-1 and TRBJ1-5; D call uncertain. The CDR3 length is 14 residues. With 3 bases removed from V and 6 bases from J, the gap between germline ends came to 12 bases. Per the germline V gene, CDR1 is MNHNS and CDR2 is SASEGT. CDR3 in amino acids: CASSDAYRGQPQHF. Written as DNA, the CDR3 is TGTGCCAGCAGTGATGCCTATCGGGGTCAGCCCCAGCATTTT.

The V and J genes are TRBV7-2 and TRBJ2-3; 13 nucleotides align to TRBD2. CDR3 size: 18 residues. V shed 5 bases, J shed 1 base, and the junction held 9 bases outside the gene matches. Germline V gene lookup returns CDR1 SGHTA and CDR2 FQGNSA. This CDR3 is CASSTRTSGRLGTDTQYF. DNA for the CDR3: TGTGCCAGCAGCACCCGGACTAGCGGGAGATTGGGCACAGATACGCAGTATTTT.

The chain combines TRBV2 with TRBJ2-5; D ambiguous. Germline V lookup: CDR1 SNHLY, CDR2 FYNNEI. V gave up 2 bases and J gave up 1 base, with 5 bases separating them. The CDR3 runs 13 residues. CDR3 DNA sequence: TGTGCCAGCAGTGAACTCCGCCAAGAGACCCAGTACTTC. The encoded protein is CASSELRQETQYF.

This clone has just a few counts. The V call is TRBV7-8, the J call TRBJ2-3; 9 nucleotides line up with TRBD2. With V trimmed by 5 bases and J by 3 bases, 12 bases remained unmatched. Germline V gene data show CDR1 as SGHVS and CDR2 as FQNEAQ. The CDR3 sequence is 17 residues long. CDR3: CASSLRLAGRETDTQYF. The DNA for the CDR3 is TGTGCCAGCAGCCTCCGTCTAGCGGGAAGGGAGACAGATACGCAGTATTTT.

This rearrangement joins TRBV3-1 (or the pseudogene TRBV3-2) to TRBJ1-1, with 12 bases lining up with TRBD1. J was trimmed by 1 base and V by 5 bases; bases with no gene match: 17. CDR3 length equals 20 residues. Germline CDR1 reads LGHDT; CDR2 reads YNNKEL (reference sequence). CDR3 protein: CASSKQSVPGQGAENTEAFF. The CDR3 DNA sequence: TGTGCCAGCAGCAAGCAAAGCGTTCCGGGACAGGGGGCCGAGAACACTGAAGCTTTCTTT.

This sequence joins TRBV24-1 and TRBJ2-7; 10 bases map to TRBD1. This CDR3 has 15 residues. The germline V gene has CDR1 KGHDR and CDR2 SFDVKD. V lost 3 bases, J lost 7 bases, and 8 bases stayed unmatched. The CDR3 is CATSDKKTGGWEQYF. The CDR3 nucleotides read TGTGCCACCAGTGATAAAAAGACAGGGGGCTGGGAGCAGTACTTC.

This clone came up a few times. The gene calls are TRBV19 and TRBJ2-4; 8 nucleotides align to TRBD2. CDR3 length equals 17 residues. V trimming: 3 bases; J trimming: 1 base; junction bases outside the gene matches: 8. Germline-derived CDR1 and CDR2 are LNHDA and SQIVND (reference sequence). CDR3 residues: CASSIRGTRGAKNIQYF. CDR3 DNA sequence: TGTGCCAGTAGTATCCGCGGGACTAGAGGGGCCAAAAACATTCAGTACTTC.